Following are 27 T cell receptor beta chains from one sample sequenced in a study of cytomegalovirus exposure and HLA in healthy donors. The PCR contained 60 Vbeta and 13 Jbeta primers. TCRdb's table, derived via immunoSEQ multiplex PCR, lists solely in-frame clones and lacks some. Altogether around 100,000 clones are present, approximately 70% being singletons, with the ten largest covering 8.5% to 9.5%. Sequencing was done on a sample of PBMCs. These receptors all stem from a man aged 25-45 years in good health and CMV-seropositive.

The chain recombines TRBV5-1 with TRBJ1-1, with 7 bases that match TRBD1. CDR1 is SGHRS, CDR2 YFSETQ, per germline. With V trimmed by 6 bases and J by 1 base, 12 bases remained unmatched. The CDR3 length is 16 residues. As DNA, the CDR3 is TGCGCCAGCACCAGTTTAGGACAGGCGGCGAACACTGAAGCTTTCTTT. It encodes CASTSLGQAANTEAFF.

V is TRBV19 and J is TRBJ1-1; 9 bases line up with TRBD1. V trimming: 3 bases; J trimming: 5 bases; junction bases outside the gene matches: 7. Looked up from germline, CDR1 is LNHDA and CDR2 is SQIVND (reference sequence). The length of the CDR3 is 15 residues. For the CDR3, the DNA is TGTGCCAGTAGTATTAGGACAGGGGAAGGAACTGAAGCTTTCTTT. This encodes CASSIRTGEGTEAFF.

V gene TRBV9 combines with J gene TRBJ2-7, with 10 bases lining up with TRBD2. The CDR3 sequence is 15 residues long. Germline V lookup: CDR1 SGDLS, CDR2 YYNGEE. V trimming: 0 bases; J trimming: 2 bases; junction bases outside the gene matches: 2. CDR3 amino acids: CASSVGLAGPYEQYV. CDR3 sequence (DNA): TGTGCCAGCAGCGTAGGACTAGCGGGTCCCTACGAGCAGTACGTC.

The chain has TRBV30 and TRBJ1-1, with 7 bases lining up with TRBD1. CDR3 length: 14 amino acids. The V segment lost 0 bases and the J segment 2 bases; nucleotides outside the gene matches: 3. Germline CDR1 GTSNPN, CDR2 SVGIG (reference sequence). The CDR3 DNA sequence: TGTGCCTGGAGTGTAGGGACAGATAACACTGAAGCTTTCTTT. Translated: CAWSVGTDNTEAFF.

Only a few counts were recorded for this clone. The chain couples TRBV5-1 to TRBJ1-2; D ambiguous. The ends were cut back, 0 bases at V and 4 bases at J, with 13 bases in the middle. The CDR3 spans 15 residues. Germline assignment: CDR1 SGHRS and CDR2 YFSETQ. The CDR3 DNA reads as TGCGCCAGCAGCTTGGCTCTGTTCCGGGTCTATGGCTACACCTTC. Translation: CASSLALFRVYGYTF.

The chain employs TRBV9 and TRBJ2-5; 7 bases are a match to TRBD1. This CDR3 is 15 amino acids long. J was trimmed by 5 bases and V by 2 bases; bases with no gene match: 9. The germline gives CDR1 SGDLS, CDR2 YYNGEE. In DNA form, the CDR3 reads TGTGCCAGCAGCGTTGGGTACAGGGGCCCGGAGACCCAGTACTTC. This translates into CASSVGYRGPETQYF.

This clone was counted only a few times. This chain connects TRBV6-4 to TRBJ2-3; no firm D call. The germline V and J ends were trimmed by 6 bases and 0 bases, with 10 bases remaining between them. Germline V gene sequence: CDR1 MRHNA, CDR2 SNTAGT. The CDR3 has 14 residues. The CDR3 bases are TGTGCCAGCAGACAGATGAGTAGCACAGATACGCAGTATTTT. Encoded protein: CASRQMSSTDTQYF.

This clone has a handful of counts. V is TRBV30 and J is TRBJ1-5; 8 bases map to TRBD1. Per the germline V gene, CDR1 is GTSNPN and CDR2 is SVGIG (reference sequence). The V gene end was trimmed by 4 bases and the J gene end by 4 bases; junction bases not matched to a gene: 9. The length of the CDR3 is 15 residues. CDR3 protein: CAWNGRGRVNQPQHF. The CDR3 nucleotides read TGTGCCTGGAATGGCAGGGGGCGAGTAAATCAGCCCCAGCATTTT.

This chain joins TRBV19 and TRBJ2-6, with TRBD1 matching 12 bases. Trimming removed 3 bases from V and 1 base from J; junction bases left unmatched: 10. Per germline, CDR1 LNHDA and CDR2 SQIVND (reference sequence). The CDR3 length is 20 residues. The CDR3 loop is CASSMSRDRGLVSGANVLTF. CDR3 DNA: TGTGCCAGTAGTATGTCCCGGGACAGGGGGCTAGTATCTGGGGCCAACGTCCTGACTTTC.

This clone was counted a single time. This rearrangement joins TRBV12-5 to TRBJ2-1; 7 nucleotides match TRBD1. This CDR3 spans 15 amino acids. J lost 5 bases, V lost 5 bases, and 9 bases had no gene match. CDR1 is LGHNT, CDR2 FRNRAP, per germline. CDR3 in DNA: TGTGCTAGTGGTCCAGGACAGGCCCTCGACAATGAGCAGTTCTTC. Encoded protein: CASGPGQALDNEQFF.

This clone was observed a few times. The J gene is TRBJ1-4, the V gene TRBV4-3, with unresolved D. In germline, CDR1 is LGHNA, CDR2 YSLEER. This CDR3 has 15 amino acids. Trimming removed 4 bases at V and 2 bases at J, with 11 bases between. In DNA, the CDR3 is TGCGCCAGCAGCCCAATGGGAGGGACTAATGAAAAACTGTTTTTT. Encoded protein: CASSPMGGTNEKLFF.

The CDR3 coding sequence is TGTGCCTTACTAGCGGGCACAGATACGCAGTATTTT. Protein sequence: CALLAGTDTQYF. The V and J genes are TRBV30 and TRBJ2-3, with 8 bases that match TRBD2. V lost 7 bases and J lost 1; bases outside the gene matches: 1. The CDR3 loop spans 12 amino acids. CDR1 GTSNPN and CDR2 SVGIG come from the germline V gene (reference sequence).

V gene TRBV7-2 combines with J gene TRBJ2-3; 10 bases align to TRBD2. The V gene end was trimmed by 4 bases and the J gene end by 9 bases; junction bases not matched to a gene: 10. Germline V gene lookup returns CDR1 SGHTA and CDR2 FQGNSA. This CDR3 contains 15 residues. The CDR3 protein is CASSSSSGSAKTQYF. The CDR3 DNA sequence: TGTGCCAGCAGCTCCTCTAGCGGGAGTGCCAAAACGCAGTATTTT.

The rearrangement links TRBV11-3 to TRBJ2-3, with D perhaps matching TRBD1 (5 bases). The CDR3 consists of 15 residues. Trimming shortened V by 1 base and J by 2 bases, and 10 bases separated the two germline ends. The V gene's germline CDR1 is SGHNT and CDR2 YENEEA. The CDR3 nucleotides read TGTGCCAGCAGCTTAGTACCAGGGCACACAGATACGCAGTATTTT. This translates into CASSLVPGHTDTQYF.

Details on this clone: Relative to the germline gene, one junction end is altered; a read error may explain this. V gene TRBV5-4 combines with J gene TRBJ1-3; no clear D gene. Germline lookup yields CDR1 SGHNT and CDR2 YYREEE (reference sequence). The CDR3 runs to 16 residues. The CDR3 DNA reads as TGCGCCAGCAGCCAAGATGGGCGGGGAGCTGGAAACACCATATATTTT. This encodes CASSQDGRGAGNTIYF.

The chain has TRBV11-2 and TRBJ2-5; possibly TRBD1 for D (6 bases). Gene TRBJ2-7 matches the end of the DNA better, so the J call may be wrong. The CDR3 loop spans 15 amino acids. Germline lookup yields CDR1 SGHAT and CDR2 FQNNGV. CDR3 sequence reads: CASSHMRDNSYEQYF. CDR3 nucleotides: TGTGCCAGCAGCCACATGAGGGACAACTCCTACGAGCAGTACTTC.

The chain carries TRBV10-1 and TRBJ1-2; TRBD1 aligns across 7 bases. The CDR3 runs 14 residues. Germline lookup yields CDR1 WNHNN and CDR2 SYGVQD (reference sequence). The ends lost 6 bases at V and 4 bases at J; junction bases unmatched: 8. CDR3 DNA: TGCGCCAGCAGGGGATCCGGGACAGTCTATGGCTACACCTTC. It yields the protein CASRGSGTVYGYTF.

This chain links TRBV30 with TRBJ2-2; D gene ambiguous. CDR1 is GTSNPN and CDR2 is SVGIG in the germline V gene (reference sequence). Trimming pared 8 bases from V and 0 bases from J, leaving 13 bases between. This CDR3 spans 14 amino acids. The chain's CDR3 is CAGRTPANTGELFF. The CDR3 DNA follows: TGTGCCGGGCGTACCCCCGCGAACACCGGGGAGCTGTTTTTT.

The DNA of the CDR3 is TGTGCCAGCAGTTCAGGACAGGGGGCTTTGACTGAAGCTTTCTTT. Translation gives CASSSGQGALTEAFF. The V and J genes are TRBV28 and TRBJ1-1; 11 positions agree with TRBD1. J gave up 5 bases and V 4 bases, and 6 bases lay outside the gene matches. The CDR3 contains 15 residues. Germline V gene data show CDR1 as MDHEN and CDR2 as SYDVKM. Based on the CDR3 plus reference TRBV28 and TRBJ1-1, the full variable domain is DVKVTQSSRYLVKRTGEKVFLECVQDMDHENMFWYRQDPGLGLRLIYFSYDVKMKEKGDIPEGYSVSREKKERFSLILESASTNQTSMYLCASSSGQGALTEAFFGQGTRLTVV.

J is TRBJ1-2 and V is TRBV6-5, with TRBD1 as a possible D gene (5 bases). The CDR3 has 13 residues. Between the trimmed V and J ends, which lost 6 bases and 3 bases, there was a span of 11 bases. Germline CDR1 MNHEY, CDR2 SVGAGI. This CDR3 reads CASSRGSHYGYTF. The CDR3, as DNA: TGTGCCAGCAGCCGGGGGAGCCACTATGGCTACACCTTC.

The chain employs TRBV5-1 and TRBJ1-1; 8 bases fit TRBD1. Trimming took 2 bases from V and 2 from J; bases not matched to a gene: 5. This CDR3 has 15 amino acids. Germline CDR1 reads SGHRS; CDR2 reads YFSETQ. As DNA, the CDR3 is TGCGCCAGCAGCTTTTTACAGGGGGGAAACACTGAAGCTTTCTTT. It yields the protein CASSFLQGGNTEAFF.

About this clone itself: At one of its ends the junction is not consistent with the germline gene, which may arise from a read error. The chain is built from TRBV7-3 and TRBJ1-2, with D uncertain. Germline V gene sequence: CDR1 SGHTA, CDR2 FQGTGA. The CDR3 extends over 14 amino acids. CDR3 DNA: TGTGCCAGCAGCTTAACGTTGACTGGCCTTGGCTGCACCTTC. It encodes CASSLTLTGLGCTF. Drawing the rest from reference TRBV7-3 and TRBJ1-2, the complete variable domain is GAGVSQTPSNKVTEKGKYVELRCDPISGHTALYWYRQSLGQGPEFLIYFQGTGAADDSGLPNDRFFAVRPEGSVSTLKIQRTERGDSAVYLCASSLTLTGLGCTFGSGTRLTVV.

The CDR3 region is CASSVNLGLNTEAFF. The CDR3 DNA sequence: TGTGCCAGCAGCGTAAATCTGGGCCTGAACACTGAAGCTTTCTTT. The chain uses TRBV9 and TRBJ1-1; no clear D gene. This CDR3 comprises 15 residues. V lost 1 base, J lost 0 bases, and 10 bases lay in between. Germline CDR1 reads SGDLS; CDR2 reads YYNGEE.

CDR3 in amino acids: CAWSYSERNTIYF. The CDR3 DNA reads TGTGCCTGGAGTTACAGTGAGCGAAACACCATATATTTT. V gene TRBV30 combines with J gene TRBJ1-3; unclear D gene. The V gene's germline CDR1 is GTSNPN and CDR2 SVGIG (reference sequence). The CDR3 has 13 residues. Trimming stripped 2 bases from V and 5 bases from J, with 10 bases between.

This clone was recorded once. The gene calls are TRBV19 and TRBJ2-7; 7 bases are shared with TRBD1. The germline gives CDR1 LNHDA, CDR2 SQIVND (reference sequence). This CDR3 is 16 amino acids long. Trimming at V came to 5 bases and at J to 0 bases, leaving 10 bases not matched to a gene. This CDR3 is CASSSYTEGASYEQYF. The CDR3 region has the DNA TGTGCCAGTAGTTCTTATACCGAGGGGGCCTCCTACGAGCAGTACTTC.

The CDR3 spells CASSPRQGNTEAFF. CDR3 sequence (DNA): TGTGCCAGCAGCCCCCGACAGGGGAACACTGAAGCTTTCTTT. This sequence joins TRBV11-3 and TRBJ1-1; 7 nucleotides match TRBD1. V lost 5 bases, J lost 1 base, and 4 bases stayed unmatched. The CDR3 totals 14 residues. CDR1 is SGHNT and CDR2 is YENEEA in the germline V gene.

The chain carries TRBV5-4 and TRBJ2-3; TRBD2 matches 13 bases. The CDR3 extends over 17 amino acids. Germline values: CDR1 SGHNT, CDR2 YYREEE (reference sequence). V trimming: 0 bases; J trimming: 4 bases; junction bases outside the gene matches: 5. The CDR3 bases are TGTGCCAGCAGCTTGGCCCCACTAGCGGGAGGGCCAGATACGCAGTATTTT. Encoded protein: CASSLAPLAGGPDTQYF.